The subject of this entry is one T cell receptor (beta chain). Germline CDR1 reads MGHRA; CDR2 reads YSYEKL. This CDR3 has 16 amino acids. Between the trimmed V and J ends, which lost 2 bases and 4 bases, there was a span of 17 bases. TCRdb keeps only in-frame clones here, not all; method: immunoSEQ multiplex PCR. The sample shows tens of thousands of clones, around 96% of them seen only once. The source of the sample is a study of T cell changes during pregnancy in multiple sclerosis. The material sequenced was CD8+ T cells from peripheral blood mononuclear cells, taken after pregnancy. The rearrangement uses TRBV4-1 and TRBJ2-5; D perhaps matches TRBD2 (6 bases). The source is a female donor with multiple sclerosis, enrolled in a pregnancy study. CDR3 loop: CASSQMSLAPSETQYF. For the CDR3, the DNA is TGCGCCAGCAGCCAAATGAGCCTAGCGCCCTCAGAGACCCAGTACTTC.